This T cell receptor (beta chain) was captured in a study of HIV-infected patients and healthy controls. Study-level points and caveats: Size-matching overweighted rare events from HIV-infected data when comparing patients with controls.

This clonotype rates as medium-sized. Its antigen is currently unknown. V was shortened by 0 bases and J by 6 bases, with 12 bases between the two germline ends. The CDR3 extends over 15 amino acids. CDR1 is SGHDT, CDR2 YYEEEE, per germline. Reverse transcription used about 500 ng RNA and constant-region primers for alpha and beta. Using multiplexing indices, alpha and beta chain libraries were generated apart by chain-specific third strand synthesis. Second strand DNA was synthesized using a primer at the SP2 site. Two random hexamers, added before amplification and joined, formed each molecule's 12-nucleotide barcode. TCRdb reprocessed the 5' RACE reads with MiXCR, giving one entry per CDR3 protein. In the table there are 4,500 to 5,500 distinct CDR3 sequences, less than 6.5% of which are singletons. Follow-up blood was drawn about 14 weeks, roughly three months, after antiretroviral therapy began. No cell fractionation was done, so the repertoire covers all unsorted peripheral blood T cells. Peripheral blood, around 2.5 ml, was drawn for RNA extraction.

The sample here was blood, taken during antiretroviral therapy. The origin of this receptor is an adult with HIV infection. The rearrangement uses TRBV5-6 and TRBJ1-4; D is perhaps TRBD1 (5 bases). The CDR3 loop reads CASSLVRDGDEKLFF. CDR3 DNA: TGTGCCAGCAGCTTGGTCAGGGACGGGGATGAAAAACTGTTTTTT.